This T cell receptor (beta chain) was observed in a study of regulatory and conventional T cells in RAG deficiency. Regarding the study as a whole: In Omenn syndrome, sorted "Tregs" may be peripherally activated cells. Compared with controls, unique Treg TCR beta sequences dropped around 92-fold in Omenn syndrome and CID/AS. Shorter CDR3s in all patient subsets; >75% Treg-Tconv overlap in Omenn.

Measured with immunoSEQ multiplex PCR; TCRdb has only the in-frame clones, and not every one. The profile shows under 35,000 clones, 76% of them singletons. The sorted conventional CD4+ T cells were CD25-low and CD127-high, with genomic DNA sequenced. Germline values: CDR1 GTSNPN, CDR2 SVGIG (reference sequence). This CDR3 contains 17 residues. Unmatched junction bases numbered 13, after V lost 5 bases and J lost 2 bases. As to this clone: What it recognizes is unknown.

This sample was also put to use in a study of regulatory T cells. From that study: The primer mix had 52 TRBV and 13 TRBJ primers. Regulatory T cells showed the strongest V-J pair restriction and V/J gene skewing among patient repertoires.

Sequencing input: CD4+ effector T cells sorted from blood. The chain is built from TRBV30 and TRBJ2-3, with TRBD2 matching over 10 bases. The TCR was taken from a human donor in good health. CDR3 in DNA: TGTGCCTGGGCGCCCCTACTAGCGGGGCTCTCCACAGATACGCAGTATTTT. Encoded protein: CAWAPLLAGLSTDTQYF.